This paragraph covers one TCR beta chain sequence. Its antigen is unknown. The data originate from a study of shared clonotypes between healthy human individuals. Whole-study results and caveats: Shared clonotypes across all four donors exceeded non-shared ones in generation probability.

In the original processing: In the immunoSEQ data, sequences were junction-only and lacked quality scores, so filtering differed. Libraries were prepared by immunoSEQ multiplex PCR; TCRdb keeps only in-frame clonotypes and omits some of them. V and J calls and clone size are those listed in that table; D and trimming were worked out from the DNA. The sample consists of roughly 890,000 clones, 80% to 95% of them appearing once. Germline CDR1 and CDR2: LNHDA and SQIVND (reference sequence). Between the trimmed V and J ends, which lost 7 bases and 4 bases, there was a span of 16 bases. The CDR3 is 15 amino acids. In the naive CD8 group, cells lacked CD45RO and were positively selected for CCR7, so terminally differentiated effector memory CD45RA+ cells were left out.

Sequenced: naive CD8+ T cells sorted from blood. This chain connects TRBV19 to TRBJ2-2; D possibly corresponds to TRBD1 (5 bases). The TCR comes from a man aged 25-40 years in good health. The CDR3 DNA reads as TGTGCCAGTATTCCCAGGGATATTGGCACCGGGGAGCTGTTTTTT. Its protein is CASIPRDIGTGELFF.